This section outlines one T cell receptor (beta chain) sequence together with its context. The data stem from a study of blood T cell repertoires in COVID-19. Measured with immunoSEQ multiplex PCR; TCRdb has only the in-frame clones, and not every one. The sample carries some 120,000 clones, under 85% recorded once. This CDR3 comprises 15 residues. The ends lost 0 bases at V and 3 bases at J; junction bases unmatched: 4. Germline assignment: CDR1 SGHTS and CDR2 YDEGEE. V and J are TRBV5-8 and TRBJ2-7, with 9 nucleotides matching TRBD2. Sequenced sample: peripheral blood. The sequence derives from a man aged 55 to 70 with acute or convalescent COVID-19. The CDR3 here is CASSLGGLADYEQYF. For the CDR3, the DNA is TGTGCCAGCAGCTTGGGGGGACTAGCAGACTACGAGCAGTACTTC. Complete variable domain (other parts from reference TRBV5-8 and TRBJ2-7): EAGVTQSPTHLIKTRGQQATLRCSPISGHTSVYWYQQALGLGLQFLLWYDEGEERNRGNFPPRFSGRQFPNYSSELNVNALELEDSALYLCASSLGGLADYEQYFGPGTRLTVT.